This section outlines one T cell receptor beta chain sequence together with its context. CDR3 length: 12 residues. V trimming: 5 bases; J trimming: 12 bases; junction bases outside the gene matches: 7. These data belong to a study of blood T cell repertoires in COVID-19. About the study: COVID-19 samples collected from the United States, Italy and Spain covered acute and convalescent phases. PBMCs, B-cell-depleted T cells, or T cells provided the cDNA or gDNA that made up the material.

Original processing methods: From reference gene primer amplification, estimates of nucleated cell counts were derived. The method was immunoSEQ multiplex PCR; TCRdb's version includes in-frame clones alone and lacks a portion of them. V and J calls and clone size follow that table, whereas D and trimming were derived from the DNA. The data hold some 67,000 clones, with 87% observed a single time. The J gene is TRBJ1-2, the V gene TRBV12-3 or TRBV12-4; the match to TRBD1 covers 9 bases. This sequence originates from a man in his fifties or sixties with active COVID-19. The source material was peripheral blood. CDR3 in DNA: TGTGCCAGCAGTCGCGGGACAGGGATAAACACCTTC. It translates to CASSRGTGINTF.